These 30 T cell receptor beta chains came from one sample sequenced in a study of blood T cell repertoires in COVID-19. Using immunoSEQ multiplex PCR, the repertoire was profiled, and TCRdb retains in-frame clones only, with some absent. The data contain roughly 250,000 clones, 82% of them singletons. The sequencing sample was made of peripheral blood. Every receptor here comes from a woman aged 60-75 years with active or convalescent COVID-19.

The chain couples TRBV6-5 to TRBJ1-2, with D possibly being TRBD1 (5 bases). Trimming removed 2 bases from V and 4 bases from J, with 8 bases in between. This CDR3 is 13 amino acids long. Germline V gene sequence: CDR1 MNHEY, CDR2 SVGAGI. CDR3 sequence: CASSYGHIYGYTF. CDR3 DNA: TGTGCCAGCAGTTACGGACACATCTATGGCTACACCTTC.

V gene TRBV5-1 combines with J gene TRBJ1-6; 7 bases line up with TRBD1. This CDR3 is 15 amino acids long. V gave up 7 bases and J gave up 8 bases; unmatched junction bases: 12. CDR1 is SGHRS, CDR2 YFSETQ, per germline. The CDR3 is CASSLSDREYSPLHF. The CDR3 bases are TGCGCCAGCTCCCTATCCGACAGGGAGTATTCACCCCTCCACTTT.

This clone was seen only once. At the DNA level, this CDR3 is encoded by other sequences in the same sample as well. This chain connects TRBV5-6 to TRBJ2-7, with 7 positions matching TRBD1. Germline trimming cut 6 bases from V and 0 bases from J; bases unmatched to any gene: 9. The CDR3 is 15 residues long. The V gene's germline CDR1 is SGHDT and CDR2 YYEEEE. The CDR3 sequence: CASTLGGPSSYEQYF. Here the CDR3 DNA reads TGTGCCAGCACCCTAGGGGGCCCAAGCTCCTACGAGCAGTACTTC.

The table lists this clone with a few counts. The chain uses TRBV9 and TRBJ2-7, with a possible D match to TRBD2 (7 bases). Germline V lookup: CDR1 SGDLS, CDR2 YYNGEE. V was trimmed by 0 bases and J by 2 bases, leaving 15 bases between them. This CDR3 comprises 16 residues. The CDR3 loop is CASSVAAGAGPYEQYF. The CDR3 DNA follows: TGTGCCAGCAGCGTAGCGGCGGGGGCGGGTCCCTACGAGCAGTACTTC.

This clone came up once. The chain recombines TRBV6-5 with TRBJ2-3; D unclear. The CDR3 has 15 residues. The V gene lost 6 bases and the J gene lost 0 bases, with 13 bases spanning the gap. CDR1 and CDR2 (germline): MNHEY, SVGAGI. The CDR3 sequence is CASSFDETSTDTQYF. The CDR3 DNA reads TGTGCCAGCAGCTTCGATGAAACTAGCACAGATACGCAGTATTTT.

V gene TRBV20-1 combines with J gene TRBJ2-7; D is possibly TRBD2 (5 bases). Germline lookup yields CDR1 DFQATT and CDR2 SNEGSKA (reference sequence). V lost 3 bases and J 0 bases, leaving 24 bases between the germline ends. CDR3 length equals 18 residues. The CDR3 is CSASRGLPKWTGSYEQYF. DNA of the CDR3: TGCAGTGCTAGTAGAGGACTTCCCAAGTGGACGGGCTCCTACGAGCAGTACTTC.

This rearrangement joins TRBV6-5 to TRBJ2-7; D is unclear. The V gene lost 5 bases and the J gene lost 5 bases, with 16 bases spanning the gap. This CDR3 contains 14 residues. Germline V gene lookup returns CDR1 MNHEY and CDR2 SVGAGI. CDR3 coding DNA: TGTGCCAGCAGTCTCCGGGTCATCGCGCACGAGCAGTACTTC. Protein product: CASSLRVIAHEQYF.

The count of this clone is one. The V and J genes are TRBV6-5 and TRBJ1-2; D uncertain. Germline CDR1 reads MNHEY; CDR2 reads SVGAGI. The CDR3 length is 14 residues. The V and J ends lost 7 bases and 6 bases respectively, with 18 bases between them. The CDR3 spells CASTDRGGADGYTF. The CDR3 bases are TGTGCCAGCACCGACCGCGGCGGAGCCGATGGCTACACCTTC.

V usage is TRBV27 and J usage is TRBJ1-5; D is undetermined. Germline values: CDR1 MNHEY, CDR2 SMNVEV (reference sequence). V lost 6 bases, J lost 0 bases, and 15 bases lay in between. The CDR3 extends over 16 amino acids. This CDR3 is CASREEGGYSNQPQHF. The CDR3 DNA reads TGTGCCAGCAGGGAGGAGGGTGGGTATAGCAATCAGCCCCAGCATTTT.

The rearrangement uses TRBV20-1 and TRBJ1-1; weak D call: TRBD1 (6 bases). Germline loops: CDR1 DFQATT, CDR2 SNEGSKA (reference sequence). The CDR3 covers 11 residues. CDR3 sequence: CIIGQMTEAFF. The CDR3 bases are TGCATTATTGGACAGATGACTGAAGCTTTCTTT.

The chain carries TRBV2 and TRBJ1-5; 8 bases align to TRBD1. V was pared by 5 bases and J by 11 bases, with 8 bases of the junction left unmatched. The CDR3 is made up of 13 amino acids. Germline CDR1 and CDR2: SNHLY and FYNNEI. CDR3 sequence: CASSSDRGWSQHF. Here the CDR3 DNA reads TGTGCCAGCAGTTCTGACAGGGGATGGTCCCAGCATTTT.

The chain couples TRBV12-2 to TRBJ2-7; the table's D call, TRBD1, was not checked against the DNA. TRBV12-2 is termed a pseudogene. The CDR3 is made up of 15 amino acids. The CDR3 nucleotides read TGTGCAAGTCGCCTAATTAAAACTGGCAGGGTTGAGCAGTACTTC. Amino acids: CASRLIKTGRVEQYF.

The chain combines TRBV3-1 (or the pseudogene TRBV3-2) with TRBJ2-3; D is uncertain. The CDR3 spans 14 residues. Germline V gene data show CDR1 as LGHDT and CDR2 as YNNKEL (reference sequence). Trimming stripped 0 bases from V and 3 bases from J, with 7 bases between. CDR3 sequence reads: CASSQDLVTDTQYF. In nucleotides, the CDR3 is TGTGCCAGCAGCCAAGATCTAGTGACAGATACGCAGTATTTT.

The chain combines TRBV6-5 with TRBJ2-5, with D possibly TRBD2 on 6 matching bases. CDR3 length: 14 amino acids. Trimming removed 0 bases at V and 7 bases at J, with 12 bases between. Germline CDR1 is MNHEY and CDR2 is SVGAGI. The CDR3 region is CASSYSGLKGTQYF. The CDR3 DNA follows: TGTGCCAGCAGTTACTCGGGACTCAAGGGGACCCAGTACTTC.

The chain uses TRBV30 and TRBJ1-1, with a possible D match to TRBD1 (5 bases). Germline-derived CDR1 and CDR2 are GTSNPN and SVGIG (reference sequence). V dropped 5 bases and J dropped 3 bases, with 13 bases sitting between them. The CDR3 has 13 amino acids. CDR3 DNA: TGTGCCTGGGCCCTAGGAGGGGACACTGAAGCTTTCTTT. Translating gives CAWALGGDTEAFF.

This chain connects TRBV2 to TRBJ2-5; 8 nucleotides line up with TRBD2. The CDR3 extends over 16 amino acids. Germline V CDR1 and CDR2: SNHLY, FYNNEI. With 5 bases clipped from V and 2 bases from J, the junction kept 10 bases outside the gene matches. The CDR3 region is CASSFGRGGPQETQYF. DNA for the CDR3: TGTGCCAGCAGTTTTGGTCGGGGGGGGCCTCAAGAGACCCAGTACTTC. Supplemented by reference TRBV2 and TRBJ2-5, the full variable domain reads EPEVTQTPSHQVTQMGQEVILRCVPISNHLYFYWYRQILGQKVEFLVSFYNNEISEKSEIFDDQFSVERPDGSNFTLKIRSTKLEDSAMYFCASSFGRGGPQETQYFGPGTRLLVL.

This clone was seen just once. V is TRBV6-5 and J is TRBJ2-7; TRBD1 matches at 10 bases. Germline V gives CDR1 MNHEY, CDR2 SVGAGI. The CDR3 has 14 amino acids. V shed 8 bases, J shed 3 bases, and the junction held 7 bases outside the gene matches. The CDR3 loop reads CASHRTGGLYEQYF. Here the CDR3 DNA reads TGTGCCAGCCACCGGACAGGGGGGCTCTACGAGCAGTACTTC.

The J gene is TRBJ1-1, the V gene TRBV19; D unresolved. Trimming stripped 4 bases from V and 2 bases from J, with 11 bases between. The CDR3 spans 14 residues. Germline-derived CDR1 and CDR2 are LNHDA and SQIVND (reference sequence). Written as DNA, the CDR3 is TGTGCCAGTAGTAGGTCGAGTACCAACACTGAAGCTTTCTTT. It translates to CASSRSSTNTEAFF.

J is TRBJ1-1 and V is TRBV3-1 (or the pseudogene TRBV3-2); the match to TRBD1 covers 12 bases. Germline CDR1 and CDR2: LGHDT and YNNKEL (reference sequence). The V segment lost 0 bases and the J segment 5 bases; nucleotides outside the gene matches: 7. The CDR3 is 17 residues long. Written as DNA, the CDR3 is TGTGCCAGCAGCCAAGATGGGACAGGGGGCGCGGGAACTGAAGCTTTCTTT. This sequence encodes CASSQDGTGGAGTEAFF.

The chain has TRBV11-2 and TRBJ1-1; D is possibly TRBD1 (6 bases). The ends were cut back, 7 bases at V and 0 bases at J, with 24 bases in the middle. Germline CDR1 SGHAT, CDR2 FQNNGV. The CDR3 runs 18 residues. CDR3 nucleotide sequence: TGTGCCAGCACCCTTAGGACTGACAGGAGAGGCATGAACACTGAAGCTTTCTTT. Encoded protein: CASTLRTDRRGMNTEAFF.

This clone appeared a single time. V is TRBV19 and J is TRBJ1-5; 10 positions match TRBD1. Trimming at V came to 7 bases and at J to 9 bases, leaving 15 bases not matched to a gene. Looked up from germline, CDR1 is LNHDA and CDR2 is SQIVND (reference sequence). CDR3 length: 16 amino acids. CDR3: CASTDRGRLGWGPQHF. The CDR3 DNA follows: TGTGCCAGTACCGACAGGGGGCGTCTGGGGTGGGGGCCCCAGCATTTT.

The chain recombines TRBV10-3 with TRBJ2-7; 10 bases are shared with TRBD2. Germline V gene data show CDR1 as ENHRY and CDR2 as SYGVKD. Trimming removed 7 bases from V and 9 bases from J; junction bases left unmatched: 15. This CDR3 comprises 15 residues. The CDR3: CAIKESGGAPNGQYF. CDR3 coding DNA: TGTGCCATCAAGGAAAGCGGGGGGGCCCCCAATGGGCAGTACTTC.

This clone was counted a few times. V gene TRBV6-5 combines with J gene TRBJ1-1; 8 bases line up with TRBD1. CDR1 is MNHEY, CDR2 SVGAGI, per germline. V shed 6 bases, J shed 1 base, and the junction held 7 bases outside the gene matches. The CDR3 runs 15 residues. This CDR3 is CASRPGQGANTEAFF. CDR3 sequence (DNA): TGTGCCAGCAGACCCGGACAGGGAGCGAACACTGAAGCTTTCTTT.

As DNA, the CDR3 is TGTGCCAGCAGCCCGATAACAGGGCCGTACACTGAAGCTTTCTTT. This codes for CASSPITGPYTEAFF. The chain links TRBV7-3 to TRBJ1-1; maybe TRBD1 (6 bases). Germline V gene data show CDR1 as SGHTA and CDR2 as FQGTGA. V was clipped by 5 bases and J by 3 bases, with 16 bases between them. CDR3 length equals 15 residues.

CDR3 in DNA: TGTGCCAGCAGCCTAGACAGGACTCTGGTAGGCTACACCTTC. The encoded protein is CASSLDRTLVGYTF. The V gene is TRBV6-6, the J gene TRBJ1-2, with D perhaps matching TRBD1 (6 bases). Germline-derived CDR1 and CDR2 are MNHNY and SVGAGI (reference sequence). Trimming removed 6 bases at V and 8 bases at J, with 19 bases between. The CDR3 loop spans 14 amino acids.

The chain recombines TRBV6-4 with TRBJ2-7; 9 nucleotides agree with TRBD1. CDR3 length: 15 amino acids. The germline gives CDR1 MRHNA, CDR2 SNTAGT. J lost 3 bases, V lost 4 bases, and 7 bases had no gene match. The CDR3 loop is CASSVGTGFFYEQYF. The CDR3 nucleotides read TGTGCCAGCAGTGTAGGGACAGGGTTTTTCTACGAGCAGTACTTC.

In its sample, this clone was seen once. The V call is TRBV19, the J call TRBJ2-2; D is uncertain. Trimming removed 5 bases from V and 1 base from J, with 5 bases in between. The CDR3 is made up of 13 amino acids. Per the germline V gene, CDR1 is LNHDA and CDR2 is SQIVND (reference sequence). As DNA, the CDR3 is TGTGCCAGTAGTGTTCGGAACACCGGGGAGCTGTTTTTT. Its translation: CASSVRNTGELFF.

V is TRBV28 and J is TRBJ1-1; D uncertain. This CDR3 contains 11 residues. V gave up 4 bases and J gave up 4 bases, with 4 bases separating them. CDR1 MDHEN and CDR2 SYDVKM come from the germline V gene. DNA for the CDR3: TGTGCCAGCAGTTCGTTCACTGAAGCTTTCTTT. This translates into CASSSFTEAFF.

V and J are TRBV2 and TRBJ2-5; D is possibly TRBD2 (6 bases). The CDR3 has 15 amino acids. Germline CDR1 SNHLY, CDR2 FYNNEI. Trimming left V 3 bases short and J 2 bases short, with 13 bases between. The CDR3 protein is CASSEGLARQETQYF. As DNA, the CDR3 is TGTGCCAGCAGTGAGGGGCTAGCGCGTCAAGAGACCCAGTACTTC.

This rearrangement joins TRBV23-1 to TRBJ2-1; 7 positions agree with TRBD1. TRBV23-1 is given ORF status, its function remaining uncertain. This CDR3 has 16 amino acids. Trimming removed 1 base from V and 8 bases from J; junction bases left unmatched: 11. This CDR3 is CASSQFPNRQGHEQFF. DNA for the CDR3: TGCGCCAGCAGTCAATTCCCTAATCGACAGGGCCATGAGCAGTTCTTC.